This T cell receptor beta chain was profiled in a study of blood T cell repertoires in COVID-19. For the study at large: COVID-19 samples, acute and convalescent, were from the United States, Italy and Spain. Sources were T cells, B-cell-depleted T cells, or PBMCs; the material itself was cDNA or gDNA.

The protocol was immunoSEQ multiplex PCR, while the TCRdb copy is restricted to in-frame clones and leaves out a portion. The sample lists 120,000 to 150,000 clones, roughly 80% seen once, with 6% to 7.5% in the top ten. The sample comprised peripheral blood. This TCR was recovered from a human donor in a cohort sampled during active COVID-19.

For the CDR3, the DNA is TGTGCCAGCAGCTTAGATCCGGGGGGCAGGGAGACCCAGTACTTC. Translation: CASSLDPGGRETQYF. The V gene is TRBV11-2, the J gene TRBJ2-5; TRBD2 is a possible D gene (7 bases). CDR1 and CDR2 (germline): SGHAT, FQNNGV. V lost 0 bases and J lost 5, with 13 bases in between. The length of the CDR3 is 15 residues.